This T cell receptor beta chain emerged from a study of technical replicates of blood from a few donors. The V gene lost 4 bases and the J gene lost 3 bases, with 12 bases spanning the gap. From germline, CDR1 is MNHEY and CDR2 SVGAGI. The CDR3 is made up of 15 amino acids. The protocol was immunoSEQ multiplex PCR, while the TCRdb copy is restricted to in-frame clones and leaves out a portion. The table lists tens of thousands of clones, roughly 90% of them singletons. The chain employs TRBV6-5 and TRBJ1-4; D remains ambiguous. The specimen was PBMCs. The sequence was obtained from a human donor in good health. Some clones in this sample may be carry-over from other donors' samples. Here the CDR3 DNA reads TGTGCCAGCAGTTCTAGAGGCATCCCTAATGAAAAACTGTTTTTT. It encodes CASSSRGIPNEKLFF.